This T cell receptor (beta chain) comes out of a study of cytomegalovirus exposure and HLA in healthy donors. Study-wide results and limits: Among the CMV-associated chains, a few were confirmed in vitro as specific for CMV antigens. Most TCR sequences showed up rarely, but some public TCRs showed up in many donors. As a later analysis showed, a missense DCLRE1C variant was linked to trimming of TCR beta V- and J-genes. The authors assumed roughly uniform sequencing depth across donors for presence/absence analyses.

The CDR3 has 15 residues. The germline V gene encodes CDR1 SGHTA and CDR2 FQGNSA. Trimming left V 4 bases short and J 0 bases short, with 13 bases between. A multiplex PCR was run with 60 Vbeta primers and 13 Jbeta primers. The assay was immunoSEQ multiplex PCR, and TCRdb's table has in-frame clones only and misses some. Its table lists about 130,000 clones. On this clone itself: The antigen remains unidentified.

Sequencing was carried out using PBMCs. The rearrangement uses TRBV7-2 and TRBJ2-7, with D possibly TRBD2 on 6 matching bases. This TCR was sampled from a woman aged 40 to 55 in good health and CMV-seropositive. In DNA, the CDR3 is TGTGCCAGCAGCTCCCGGGACTTGCGCTCCTACGAGCAGTACTTC. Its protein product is CASSSRDLRSYEQYF.